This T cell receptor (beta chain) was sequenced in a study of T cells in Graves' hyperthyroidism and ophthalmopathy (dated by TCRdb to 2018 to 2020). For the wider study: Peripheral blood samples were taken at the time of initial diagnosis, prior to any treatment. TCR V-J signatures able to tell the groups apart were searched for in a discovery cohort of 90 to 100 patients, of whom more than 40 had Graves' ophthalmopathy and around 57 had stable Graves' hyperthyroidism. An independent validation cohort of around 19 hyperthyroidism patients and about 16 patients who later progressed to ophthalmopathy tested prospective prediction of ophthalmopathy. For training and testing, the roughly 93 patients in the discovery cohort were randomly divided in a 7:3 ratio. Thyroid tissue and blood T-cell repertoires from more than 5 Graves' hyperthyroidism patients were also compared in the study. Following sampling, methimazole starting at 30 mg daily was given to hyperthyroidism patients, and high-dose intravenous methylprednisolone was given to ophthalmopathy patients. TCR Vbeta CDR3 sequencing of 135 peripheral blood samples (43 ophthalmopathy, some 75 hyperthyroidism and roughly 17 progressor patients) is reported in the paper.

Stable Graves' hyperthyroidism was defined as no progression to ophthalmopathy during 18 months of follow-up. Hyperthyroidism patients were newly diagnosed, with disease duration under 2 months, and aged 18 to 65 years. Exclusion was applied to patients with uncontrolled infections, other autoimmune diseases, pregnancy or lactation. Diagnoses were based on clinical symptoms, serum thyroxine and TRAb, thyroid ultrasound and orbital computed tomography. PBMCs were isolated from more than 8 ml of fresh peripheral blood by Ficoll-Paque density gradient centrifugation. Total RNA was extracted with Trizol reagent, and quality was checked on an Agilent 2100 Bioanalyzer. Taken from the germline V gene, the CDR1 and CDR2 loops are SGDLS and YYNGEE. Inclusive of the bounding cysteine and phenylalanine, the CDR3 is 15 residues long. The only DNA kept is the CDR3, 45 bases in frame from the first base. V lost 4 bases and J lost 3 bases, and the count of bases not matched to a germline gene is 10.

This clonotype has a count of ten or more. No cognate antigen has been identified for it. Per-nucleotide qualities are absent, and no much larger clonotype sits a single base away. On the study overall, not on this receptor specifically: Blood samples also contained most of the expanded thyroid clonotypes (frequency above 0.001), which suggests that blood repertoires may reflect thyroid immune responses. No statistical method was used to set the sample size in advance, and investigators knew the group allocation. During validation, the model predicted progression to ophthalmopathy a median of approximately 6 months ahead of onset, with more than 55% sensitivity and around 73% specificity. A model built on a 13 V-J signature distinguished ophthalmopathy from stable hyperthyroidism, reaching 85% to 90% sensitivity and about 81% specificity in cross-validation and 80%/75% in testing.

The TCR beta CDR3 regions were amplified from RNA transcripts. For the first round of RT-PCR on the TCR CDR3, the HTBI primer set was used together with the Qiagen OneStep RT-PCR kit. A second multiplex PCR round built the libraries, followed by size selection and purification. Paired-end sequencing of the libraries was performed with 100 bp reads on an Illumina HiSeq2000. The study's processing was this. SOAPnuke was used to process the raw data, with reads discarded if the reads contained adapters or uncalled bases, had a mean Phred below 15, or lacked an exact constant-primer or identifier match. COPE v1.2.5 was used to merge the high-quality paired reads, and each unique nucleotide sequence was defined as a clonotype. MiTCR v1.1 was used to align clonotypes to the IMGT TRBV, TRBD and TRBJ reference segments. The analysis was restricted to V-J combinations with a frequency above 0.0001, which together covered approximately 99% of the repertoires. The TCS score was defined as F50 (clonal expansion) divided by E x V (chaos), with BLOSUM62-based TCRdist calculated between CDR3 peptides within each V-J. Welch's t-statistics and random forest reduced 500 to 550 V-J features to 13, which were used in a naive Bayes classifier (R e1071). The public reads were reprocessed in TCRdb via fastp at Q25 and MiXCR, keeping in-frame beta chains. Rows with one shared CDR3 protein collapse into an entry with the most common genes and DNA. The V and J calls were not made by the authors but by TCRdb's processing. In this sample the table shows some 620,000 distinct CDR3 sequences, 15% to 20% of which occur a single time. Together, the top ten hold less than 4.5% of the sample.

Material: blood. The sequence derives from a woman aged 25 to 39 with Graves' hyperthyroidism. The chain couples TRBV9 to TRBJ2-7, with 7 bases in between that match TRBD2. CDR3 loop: CASSPRGAGNYEQYF. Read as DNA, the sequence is TGTGCCAGCAGCCCCCGCGGAGCGGGGAACTACGAGCAGTACTTC.